This TCR beta chain was sequenced in a study of T-cell reconstitution after alpha-beta-depleted transplantation in children. Study results and caveats: The study reportedly traced alpha-beta T cells about two months after transplant to several hundred expanded graft clones.

About this clonotype: Its antigen is unidentified.

The CDR3 contains 15 residues. The J segment lost 7 bases and the V segment lost 2 bases, leaving 5 bases of the junction unmatched. Germline lookup yields CDR1 SEHNR and CDR2 FQNEAQ (reference sequence). Unique molecular identifiers were incorporated during preparation of the TCRbeta library. TCRdb analysed the PCR reads with MiXCR anew, one entry per CDR3 protein. Among hundreds of thousands of distinct CDR3 sequences listed, roughly a quarter were seen once. The clonotype comes from a female patient aged 2-9 years who had a stem cell transplant for congenital amegakaryocytic thrombocytopenia, so the T cells may come from the graft donor. The chain links TRBV7-9 to TRBJ2-1, with TRBD2 identical over 10 bases. Sequencing was performed on PBMCs, mostly from graft donor cells, taken 360 days after TCRalphabeta/CD19-depleted stem cell transplant. The CDR3: CASSLWTSGANEQFF. In DNA form, the CDR3 reads TGTGCCAGCAGCTTATGGACTAGCGGAGCGAATGAGCAGTTCTTC.